The 24 T cell receptor beta chains in this list originate from one sample, sequenced in a study of regulatory T cells in long-lasting Graves disease. Library construction for TCR beta used iRepertoire HTBI primers and Arm-PCR of CDR3 regions. A single record per CDR3 protein comes from TCRdb applying MiXCR to the multiplex PCR reads. The sample consists of 440,000 or so distinct CDR3 sequences, less than 20% of them appearing once. Time point denoted: newly diagnosed GD, antithyroid drugs for less than 3 months. PBMCs were the source of the RNA used for TCR sequencing. In addition, the sample was reused for a study of T cells in Graves' hyperthyroidism and ophthalmopathy.

This sample comprised peripheral blood mononuclear cells (PBMCs), obtained at new diagnosis, from a patient treated with antithyroid drugs. These receptors all come from a young woman with Graves disease.

A few counts support this clonotype. The CDR3 does not close with the conserved phenylalanine or tryptophan, likely indicating a read error. The chain couples TRBV5-5 to TRBJ1-2; 12 bases match TRBD1. Germline loops: CDR1 SGHKS, CDR2 YYEKEE (reference sequence). V lost 4 bases, J lost 8 bases, and 9 bases stayed unmatched. CDR3 length: 15 residues. The CDR3 protein is CASSQPGQGAWGYTL. The CDR3 DNA sequence: TGTGCCAGCAGCCAGCCGGGACAGGGGGCCTGGGGCTACACCCTC.

In the case of this clonotype: A single base separates this from a much larger clone, so it may be a read error. This chain connects TRBV9 to TRBJ2-7; TRBD1 matches 9 bases. CDR3 size: 16 residues. The germline CDR1 and CDR2 sequences are SGDLS and YYNGEE. V lost 4 bases, J lost 1 base, and 9 bases stayed unmatched. The CDR3 region is CASSSYRGRHSYEQYF. The CDR3 DNA is TGTGCCAGCAGCTCCTACAGGGGGCGACATTCCTACGAGCAGTACTTC.

This clonotype was seen at least ten times. V is TRBV30 and J is TRBJ2-7; 7 bases match TRBD2. V gave up 5 bases and J gave up 4 bases; unmatched junction bases: 11. Looked up from germline, CDR1 is GTSNPN and CDR2 is SVGIG (reference sequence). This CDR3 contains 14 residues. CDR3 in amino acids: CAWFSALGGYEQYF. The CDR3 DNA reads as TGTGCCTGGTTTTCCGCCCTCGGGGGGTACGAGCAGTACTTC.

This clonotype was found many times. The rearrangement uses TRBV11-2 and TRBJ2-1; D uncertain. Germline V gene data show CDR1 as SGHAT and CDR2 as FQNNGV. V lost 1 base, J lost 5 bases, and 3 bases lay in between. CDR3 length equals 12 residues. DNA for the CDR3: TGTGCCAGCAGCTTAGGGCACAATGAGCAGTTCTTC. It codes for CASSLGHNEQFF.

This clonotype was recorded a few times. This rearrangement joins TRBV11-3 to TRBJ1-1; TRBD1 aligns across 12 bases. The CDR3 length is 17 residues. The trim removed 4 bases at V and 4 bases at J, leaving 10 bases unmatched. The germline CDR1 and CDR2 sequences are SGHNT and YENEEA. The CDR3 sequence is CASSYGTGGGGGTEAFF. The CDR3 region has the DNA TGTGCCAGCAGCTACGGGACAGGGGGCGGGGGTGGCACTGAAGCTTTCTTT.

The table lists this clonotype with many counts. The chain couples TRBV15 to TRBJ2-7; 9 bases map to TRBD2. The CDR3 covers 16 residues. In germline, CDR1 is LNHNV, CDR2 YYDKDF (reference sequence). J gave up 2 bases and V 1 base, and 6 bases lay outside the gene matches. CDR3 sequence reads: CATSRAGGRGPYEQYF. In nucleotides, the CDR3 is TGTGCCACCAGCAGAGCCGGCGGGAGGGGACCCTACGAGCAGTACTTC.

This clonotype was counted ten times or more. The genes are TRBV7-9 and TRBJ1-2; no firm D call. The V end was cut by 4 bases, the J end by 4 bases, with 13 bases between. This CDR3 contains 14 residues. Germline CDR1 is SEHNR and CDR2 is FQNEAQ (reference sequence). The CDR3 is CASSSVDTGYGYTF. CDR3 nucleotide sequence: TGTGCCAGCAGCTCAGTAGACACCGGCTATGGCTACACCTTC.

This clonotype was observed at least ten times. The chain is built from TRBV2 and TRBJ2-3, with 7 bases identical to TRBD2. Trimming removed 3 bases from V and 4 bases from J; junction bases left unmatched: 7. CDR3 size: 15 residues. CDR1 is SNHLY and CDR2 is FYNNEI in the germline V gene. The CDR3 region has the DNA TGTGCCAGCAGTGAGGGTGGCGGGAGAGCAGATACGCAGTATTTT. Its translation is CASSEGGGRADTQYF.

This clonotype has ten or more counts. This chain connects TRBV18 to TRBJ2-1; D is unresolved. Germline CDR1 KGHSH, CDR2 LQKENI. The CDR3 spans 14 residues. Trimming cost V 1 base and J 5 bases, with 9 bases left between them. This CDR3 reads CASSPLGYHNEQFF. For the CDR3, the DNA is TGTGCCAGCTCACCACTGGGCTACCACAATGAGCAGTTCTTC.

A remark on this clonotype: This may be a read error, as it is one base from a much larger clone. The chain couples TRBV28 to TRBJ2-3; D uncertain. The assigned J gene may be wrong: the sequence end matches TRBJ1-5 better. This CDR3 has 12 amino acids. Germline assignment: CDR1 MDHEN and CDR2 SYDVKM. The CDR3 nucleotides read TGTGCCAGCAGTTTACCATCAGATACGCAGCATTTT. Translated: CASSLPSDTQHF.

This clonotype was observed at least ten times. V gene TRBV7-9 combines with J gene TRBJ2-3; TRBD2 matches at 8 bases. Germline V gene data show CDR1 as SEHNR and CDR2 as FQNEAQ (reference sequence). The CDR3 has 16 residues. The V and J ends lost 5 bases and 2 bases, in that order; junction bases with no gene match: 9. CDR3 amino acids: CASSRLVAGNTDTQYF. CDR3 DNA sequence: TGTGCCAGCAGCCGACTAGTAGCGGGAAACACAGATACGCAGTATTTT.

The sample holds many counts of this clonotype. This chain uses TRBV6-1 with TRBJ2-1; 7 bases are a match to TRBD1. The CDR3 runs 14 residues. Germline values: CDR1 MNHNS, CDR2 SASEGT. V gave up 5 bases and J gave up 4 bases; unmatched junction bases: 5. CDR3 sequence: CASSHDRAYNEQFF. The CDR3 DNA sequence: TGTGCCAGCAGTCATGACAGGGCTTACAATGAGCAGTTCTTC.

In this sample, this clonotype turned up many times. V usage is TRBV20-1 and J usage is TRBJ2-7; D could derive from TRBD1 or TRBD2 (5 bases each). Germline V gene data show CDR1 as DFQATT and CDR2 as SNEGSKA (reference sequence). V dropped 3 bases and J dropped 1 base, with 13 bases sitting between them. The CDR3 consists of 14 residues. The CDR3 DNA is TGCAGTGCTAGGGTCGGGGACGGATCCTACGAGCAGTACTTC. Protein sequence: CSARVGDGSYEQYF.

The chain links TRBV5-6 to TRBJ2-5, with 8 bases identical to TRBD2. The V gene end was trimmed by 7 bases and the J gene end by 3 bases; junction bases not matched to a gene: 8. Germline-derived CDR1 and CDR2 are SGHDT and YYEEEE. This CDR3 is 14 amino acids long. The CDR3 protein is CASGTGGAKETQYF. CDR3 nucleotides: TGTGCCAGCGGAACGGGAGGGGCGAAAGAGACCCAGTACTTC. Based on the CDR3 plus reference TRBV5-6 and TRBJ2-5, the full variable domain is DAGVTQSPTHLIKTRGQQVTLRCSPKSGHDTVSWYQQALGQGPQFIFQYYEEEERQRGNFPDRFSGHQFPNYSSELNVNALLLGDSALYLCASGTGGAKETQYFGPGTRLLVL.

This clonotype was recorded at least ten times. The chain joins TRBV28 to TRBJ1-1; D gene ambiguous. The germline V gene encodes CDR1 MDHEN and CDR2 SYDVKM. The CDR3 is made up of 15 amino acids. Trimming pared 6 bases from V and 3 bases from J, leaving 17 bases between. CDR3 nucleotides: TGTGCCAGCAGCACCACTCCGGGGTATGACACTGAAGCTTTCTTT. Its protein is CASSTTPGYDTEAFF.

This clonotype was recorded many times. The rearrangement joins TRBV11-2 to TRBJ2-6; the D is unclear. The CDR3 loop spans 13 amino acids. Germline V gene lookup returns CDR1 SGHAT and CDR2 FQNNGV. V gave up 1 base and J gave up 4 bases, with 2 bases separating them. CDR3 nucleotides: TGTGCCAGCAGCTTAGCCGGGGCCAACGTCCTGACTTTC. Its translation is CASSLAGANVLTF.

This clonotype was recorded many times. The chain links TRBV18 to TRBJ2-3; 12 bases agree with TRBD2. Germline loops: CDR1 KGHSH, CDR2 LQKENI. The CDR3 is made up of 19 amino acids. J was trimmed by 4 bases and V by 3 bases; bases with no gene match: 14. This chain's CDR3 is CASSPSLTSGSVFADTQYF. In DNA form, the CDR3 reads TGTGCCAGCTCACCTTCGTTGACTAGCGGGAGTGTTTTCGCAGATACGCAGTATTTT. Based on the CDR3 plus reference TRBV18 and TRBJ2-3, the full variable domain is NAGVMQNPRHLVRRRGQEARLRCSPMKGHSHVYWYRQLPEEGLKFMVYLQKENIIDESGMPKERFSAEFPKEGPSILRIQQVVRGDSAAYFCASSPSLTSGSVFADTQYFGPGTRLTVL.

In the case of this clonotype: With a much larger clone just one base away, this may be a read error. The CDR3 reads CASSLSPRREKNTEASF. The CDR3, as DNA: TGTGCCAGCAGCTTATCCCCGCGGAGGGAAAAAAACACTGAAGCTTCCTTT. This rearrangement joins TRBV11-2 to TRBJ1-1; D is undetermined. The CDR3 loop spans 17 amino acids. The V gene's germline CDR1 is SGHAT and CDR2 FQNNGV.

This clonotype was picked up a small number of times. V and J are TRBV10-2 and TRBJ1-6; 8 bases fit TRBD1. The CDR3 consists of 16 residues. With 6 bases clipped from V and 4 bases from J, the junction kept 8 bases outside the gene matches. Germline V gene sequence: CDR1 WSHSY, CDR2 SAAADI. CDR3 nucleotide sequence: TGCGCCAGCAGCCCCGGACAGGGCGGTTATAATTCACCCCTCCACTTT. It is translated as CASSPGQGGYNSPLHF.

This clonotype was picked up many times. The chain combines TRBV7-2 with TRBJ1-1; D not resolved. Deletions cut 3 bases from V and 3 bases from J, with 8 bases between. The CDR3 is made up of 13 amino acids. CDR1 is SGHTA and CDR2 is FQGNSA in the germline V gene. The CDR3 nucleotides read TGTGCCAGCAGCTTGGGCTCTTACACTGAAGCTTTCTTT. As protein: CASSLGSYTEAFF. Together with reference TRBV7-2 and TRBJ1-1, the CDR3 gives the full variable domain: GAGVSQSPSNKVTEKGKDVELRCDPISGHTALYWYRQSLGQGLEFLIYFQGNSAPDKSGLPSDRFSAERTGGSVSTLTIQRTQQEDSAVYLCASSLGSYTEAFFGQGTRLTVV.

In this sample, this clonotype turned up a few times. This chain uses TRBV29-1 with TRBJ1-2, with TRBD1 identical over 9 bases. The CDR3 loop spans 16 amino acids. The V and J ends lost 5 bases and 6 bases, in that order; junction bases with no gene match: 16. Germline lookup yields CDR1 SQVTM and CDR2 ANQGSEA. CDR3 loop: CSVLALRDREAHGYTF. CDR3 sequence (DNA): TGCAGCGTTCTTGCGCTCCGGGACAGGGAAGCTCATGGCTACACCTTC.

The rearrangement joins TRBV7-2 to TRBJ2-1; the D is unclear. Germline V gene sequence: CDR1 SGHTA, CDR2 FQGNSA. Trimming removed 1 base from V and 5 bases from J, with 21 bases in between. CDR3 size: 18 residues. The CDR3 reads CASSLDFVFRQRHNEQFF. In nucleotides, the CDR3 is TGTGCCAGCAGCTTAGATTTTGTATTTCGGCAGAGACACAATGAGCAGTTCTTC.

This rearrangement joins TRBV20-1 to TRBJ2-7, with 12 bases identical to TRBD2. V lost 5 bases and J lost 0; bases outside the gene matches: 5. Germline V lookup: CDR1 DFQATT, CDR2 SNEGSKA (reference sequence). This CDR3 is built from 15 residues. The CDR3: CSAGRTSGTSYEQYF. In DNA form, the CDR3 reads TGCAGTGCTGGGAGGACTAGCGGGACCTCCTACGAGCAGTACTTC.

This clonotype was found many times. The CDR3 here is CAWSWTGNNQPQHF. For the CDR3, the DNA is TGTGCCTGGAGCTGGACAGGAAATAATCAGCCCCAGCATTTT. The V gene is TRBV30, the J gene TRBJ1-5, with 7 bases matching TRBD1. The ends lost 3 bases at V and 4 bases at J; junction bases unmatched: 6. Germline values: CDR1 GTSNPN, CDR2 SVGIG (reference sequence). This CDR3 region has 14 residues.